Listed below are T cell receptor beta chains from one sample, sequenced in a study of T cells in Graves' hyperthyroidism and ophthalmopathy. TCRdb fed the multiplex PCR reads into MiXCR, producing one record per CDR3 protein. The profile shows under 350,000 distinct CDR3 sequences, about an eighth of them singletons. The sample comprised blood. The receptor set was obtained from a woman in her 40s with Graves' hyperthyroidism. The CDR3 runs from the conserved cysteine through the conserved F or W. The order of the fields is V gene, clone size, D gene, J gene, CDR3 DNA, CDR3 protein. The D gene is left open where the match is weak. Size tells how often a clone was seen (once, few, many) or the class of an expanded clone, and some rows leave it out.

V: TRBV7-2; size: many; D: TRBD2; J: TRBJ2-5; DNA: TGTGCCAGCAGCTTAGTTCTCGGGACTAGCGGGAGGGCCAGGGAGACCCAGTACTTC; CDR3: CASSLVLGTSGRARETQYF
V: TRBV12-3/TRBV12-4; size: many; D: -; J: TRBJ1-1; DNA: TGTGCCAGCAGTTACGGCAGGCGGGGCACTGAAGCTTTCTTT; CDR3: CASSYGRRGTEAFF
V: TRBV7-9; size: many; D: TRBD1; J: TRBJ2-7; DNA: TGTGCCAGCAGCTCCGGCATAGGGGACAGGGTGGATGAGCAGTACTTC; CDR3: CASSSGIGDRVDEQYF
V: TRBV7-2; size: many; D: TRBD2; J: TRBJ2-7; DNA: TGTGCCAGCAGCGCAAACAGCGGGAAGGCAGACGAGCAGTACTTC; CDR3: CASSANSGKADEQYF
V: TRBV13; size: few; D: -; J: TRBJ2-1; DNA: TGTGCCAGCAGCTTAGGGGGATCAAACAATGAGCAGTTCTTC; CDR3: CASSLGGSNNEQFF
V: TRBV5-4; size: many; D: -; J: TRBJ2-3; DNA: TGTGCCAGCAGCTCCGAGCGGAGTACGCAGTATTTT; CDR3: CASSSERSTQYF
V: TRBV10-3; size: many; D: -; J: TRBJ2-1; DNA: TGTGCCATCAGCTCTAGCGCCTGGGGGCAGTTCTTC; CDR3: CAISSSAWGQFF
V: TRBV14; size: -; D: -; J: TRBJ2-2; DNA: TGTGCCAGCAGCCAAAGTGGACCCGGGGAGCTGTTTTTT; CDR3: CASSQSGPGELFF
V: TRBV5-1; size: few; D: TRBD1; J: TRBJ2-3; DNA: TGCGCCAGCAGCTTGACAGGGGCGCCAACAGATACGCAGTATTTT; CDR3: CASSLTGAPTDTQYF
V: TRBV15; size: few; D: TRBD1; J: TRBJ2-5; DNA: TGTGCCACCAGTACAGGGGGCCTACAAGAGACCCAGTACTTC; CDR3: CATSTGGLQETQYF
V: TRBV11-2; size: once; D: -; J: TRBJ2-7; DNA: TGTGCCAGCAGCTGGGGGGGGACAGTCTACGAGCAGTACTTC; CDR3: CASSWGGTVYEQYF
V: TRBV29-1; size: few; D: -; J: TRBJ2-4; DNA: TGCAGCGTTGAAGATATCCACATCAAAAACATTCAGTACTTC; CDR3: CSVEDIHIKNIQYF
V: TRBV18; size: few; D: -; J: TRBJ2-5; DNA: TGTGCCAGCTCACCAGGAGGGTCCATCGAGACCCAGTACTTC; CDR3: CASSPGGSIETQYF
V: TRBV18; size: many; D: TRBD2; J: TRBJ2-1; DNA: TGTGCCAGCGGGACTAGCGGGATCCTGGGTAATGAGCAGTTCTTC; CDR3: CASGTSGILGNEQFF
V: TRBV29-1; size: -; D: -; J: TRBJ2-1; DNA: TGCAGCGTCGAAGCTCCCCAGTCTAATGAGCAGTTCTTC; CDR3: CSVEAPQSNEQFF
V: TRBV20-1; size: many; D: TRBD2; J: TRBJ2-5; DNA: TGCAGTGCCGGGGGGAGACTAGCGGGTGGAGGTCCCCAAGAGACCCAGTACTTC; CDR3: CSAGGRLAGGGPQETQYF
V: TRBV12-3/TRBV12-4; size: many; D: TRBD2; J: TRBJ2-1; DNA: TGTGCCAGCACTGGGGGGGGTTGGGATGAGCAGTTCTTC; CDR3: CASTGGGWDEQFF
V: TRBV28; size: many; D: -; J: TRBJ1-5; DNA: TGTGCCAGCAGCCAAACTGGGACGGGGAATCAGCCCCAGCATTTT; CDR3: CASSQTGTGNQPQHF
V: TRBV20-1; size: many; D: -; J: TRBJ2-7; DNA: TGCAGTGCTAGAGATCTTAAGACCCCCTACGAGCAGTACTTC; CDR3: CSARDLKTPYEQYF
V: TRBV6-1; size: few; D: -; J: TRBJ2-7; DNA: TGTGCCAGCGCTACCCGGGACACACTATACGAGCAGTACTTC; CDR3: CASATRDTLYEQYF
V: TRBV4-2; size: -; D: -; J: TRBJ1-2; DNA: TGTGCCAGCAGCCAAGACGTCGGCAGGGTCTTACGAGGCTACACCTTC; CDR3: CASSQDVGRVLRGYTF
V: TRBV28; size: few; D: -; J: TRBJ2-1; DNA: TGTGCCAGCAGTTTAATATCCGAAAGCTTGCACTACAATGAGCAGTTCTTC; CDR3: CASSLISESLHYNEQFF
V: TRBV15; size: many; D: TRBD1; J: TRBJ1-2; DNA: TGTGCCACCAGCAGAGACCTCGGACAGGCAATTTCCACCTTC; CDR3: CATSRDLGQAISTF
V: TRBV28; size: -; D: -; J: TRBJ1-3; DNA: TGTGCCAGCAGCCTAGTCGGGGTAGCCACCATATATTTT; CDR3: CASSLVGVATIYF
V: TRBV30; size: -; D: -; J: TRBJ1-3; DNA: TGTGCCTGGAGTGTCGGCGCAAACACCATATATTTT; CDR3: CAWSVGANTIYF
V: TRBV2; size: -; D: TRBD1; J: TRBJ2-3; DNA: TGTGCCAGCAGTTTCACGGGACAGGGCACAGATACGCAGTATTTT; CDR3: CASSFTGQGTDTQYF
V: TRBV25-1; size: few; D: TRBD1; J: TRBJ2-7; DNA: TGTGCCAGCAGCGATGTTCTGGGGACAGGGGCGGGCGAGCAGTACTTC; CDR3: CASSDVLGTGAGEQYF
V: TRBV2; size: many; D: -; J: TRBJ2-4; DNA: TGTGCCAGCAGTGAAATAGGCAGGGCACTAGCCAAAAACATTCAGTACTTC; CDR3: CASSEIGRALAKNIQYF
V: TRBV20-1; size: few; D: -; J: TRBJ2-1; DNA: TGCAGTGCTAGAAGCGCCGGGTCAAGCTCCTACAATGAGCAGTTCTTC; CDR3: CSARSAGSSSYNEQFF
V: TRBV6-1; size: many; D: -; J: TRBJ2-7; DNA: TGTGCCAGCAGTTCGGGACCCGCGAGCTACGAGCAGTACTTC; CDR3: CASSSGPASYEQYF
V: TRBV6-4; size: -; D: TRBD1; J: TRBJ1-4; DNA: TGTGCCAGCAGACGGGACAGGGGGGGCGAAAAACTGTTTTTT; CDR3: CASRRDRGGEKLFF
V: TRBV20-1; size: many; D: -; J: TRBJ1-5; DNA: TGCAGTGCTAGCCGTGAGAAATATAGCAATCAGCCCCAGCATTTT; CDR3: CSASREKYSNQPQHF
V: TRBV6-1; size: many; D: -; J: TRBJ2-5; DNA: TGTGCCAGCAGTGATGTAGAGACCCAGTACTTC; CDR3: CASSDVETQYF
V: TRBV7-8; size: few; D: -; J: TRBJ2-6; DNA: TGTGCCAGCAGCTTGACCGGGGCCAACGTCCTGACTTTC; CDR3: CASSLTGANVLTF
V: TRBV2; size: many; D: -; J: TRBJ2-1; DNA: TGTGCCAGCAGTGAAGCGGGAGAACTTTACAATGAGCAGTTCTTC; CDR3: CASSEAGELYNEQFF
V: TRBV27; size: many; D: TRBD1; J: TRBJ2-7; DNA: TGTGCCAGCAAGAGCCACGGGACAGCTCTATACGAGCAGTACTTC; CDR3: CASKSHGTALYEQYF
V: TRBV28; size: -; D: TRBD2; J: TRBJ2-1; DNA: TGTGCCAGCACCTCTGGACCTCAGGGGTTAAGCGGGAGGACGTATGAGCAGTTCTTC; CDR3: CASTSGPQGLSGRTYEQFF
V: TRBV19; size: many; D: -; J: TRBJ2-3; DNA: TGTGCCAGTAGTATCCAGGCTGGACGGGCAGGAGATACGCAGTATTTT; CDR3: CASSIQAGRAGDTQYF
V: TRBV18; size: many; D: TRBD2; J: TRBJ2-3; DNA: TGTGCCAGCTCACCCCCCGGGAGGGCCACAGATACGCAGTATTTT; CDR3: CASSPPGRATDTQYF
V: TRBV10-3; size: -; D: TRBD1; J: TRBJ1-5; DNA: TGTGCCAGCTCACAATTAGCCGGGACAGGGGTGCAGCCCCAGCATTTT; CDR3: CASSQLAGTGVQPQHF
V: TRBV5-6; size: -; D: -; J: TRBJ1-5; DNA: TGTGCCAGCAGCTGGAGAGAAAATCAGCCCCAGCATTTT; CDR3: CASSWRENQPQHF
V: TRBV7-9; size: few; D: TRBD2; J: TRBJ2-7; DNA: TGTGCCAGCAGCCCGAACACGGGACTAGCTTTCTACGAGCAGTACTTC; CDR3: CASSPNTGLAFYEQYF
V: TRBV15; size: few; D: TRBD2; J: TRBJ2-1; DNA: TGTGCCACCAGCAGCCCTAGCGGGAGGTTCTACAATGAGCAGTTCTTC; CDR3: CATSSPSGRFYNEQFF
V: TRBV2; size: few; D: TRBD2; J: TRBJ2-2; DNA: TGTGCCAGCAACCGGGGACTAGCGGGGGAGCTGTTTTTT; CDR3: CASNRGLAGELFF
V: TRBV11-2; size: many; D: TRBD2; J: TRBJ2-1; DNA: TGTGCCAGCAGCATTGGACTAGCGGGCAACTCCTACAATGAGCAGTTCTTC; CDR3: CASSIGLAGNSYNEQFF
V: TRBV20-1; size: many; D: -; J: TRBJ2-1; DNA: TGCAGTGCTAAGGGATTTGAGCAGTTCTTC; CDR3: CSAKGFEQFF
V: TRBV2; size: many; D: TRBD1; J: TRBJ1-1; DNA: TGTGCCAGCAGATTATCGACAGGGTTTGGTTTCCCTGAAGCTTTCTTT; CDR3: CASRLSTGFGFPEAFF
V: TRBV5-1; size: -; D: TRBD1; J: TRBJ1-5; DNA: TGCGCCAGCAGCCAAGGACAGGGGGCCATTCAGCCCCAGCATTTT; CDR3: CASSQGQGAIQPQHF
V: TRBV5-8; size: many; D: -; J: TRBJ1-1; DNA: TGTGCCAGCAGCTTGGCTGGACACAACACTGAAGCTTTCTTT; CDR3: CASSLAGHNTEAFF
V: TRBV2; size: many; D: -; J: TRBJ1-5; DNA: TGTGCCAGCGGGGCCATACAGGGCAATCAGCCCCAGCATTTT; CDR3: CASGAIQGNQPQHF
V: TRBV6-1; size: many; D: -; J: TRBJ1-1; DNA: TGTGCCAGCAGCGACAGGTTAGGGAACACTGAAGCTTTCTTT; CDR3: CASSDRLGNTEAFF
V: TRBV10-2; size: few; D: TRBD1; J: TRBJ2-3; DNA: TGCGCCAGCAAACCGGGACAGGCTGGAGATACGCAGTATTTT; CDR3: CASKPGQAGDTQYF
V: TRBV28; size: many; D: -; J: TRBJ1-1; DNA: TGTGCCGGCCAGGGAGACGACACTGAAGCTTTCTTT; CDR3: CAGQGDDTEAFF